Included here is one T cell receptor beta chain sequence, with context. The entry originates in a study of cytomegalovirus exposure and HLA in healthy donors. PCR used 60 Vbeta primers and 13 Jbeta primers. Assay used: immunoSEQ multiplex PCR; TCRdb lists only in-frame clones, some missing. The sample includes 85,000 to 100,000 clones, about 89% seen only once; the top ten take 8% to 10%. The CDR3 contains 13 residues. The germline V gene encodes CDR1 SGHVS and CDR2 FNYEAQ. Trimming removed 6 bases at V and 3 bases at J, with 9 bases between. The clonotype was recovered from a man younger than 45 in good health and CMV-seropositive. The V call is TRBV7-6, the J call TRBJ1-5, with no clear D. Material for sequencing was PBMCs. The CDR3: CASSRRYNQPQHF. The DNA for the CDR3 is TGTGCCAGCAGTCGCAGATACAATCAGCCCCAGCATTTT.